This T cell receptor beta chain originates from a study of blood T cell repertoires in COVID-19. Overall study context: The study drew acute and convalescent COVID-19 samples from the United States, Italy and Spain.

The CDR3 runs to 16 residues. Trimming stripped 4 bases from V and 3 bases from J, with 15 bases between. From germline, CDR1 is LNHDA and CDR2 SQIVND (reference sequence). Original processing notes: From reference gene primer amplification, estimates of nucleated cell counts were derived. Assay: immunoSEQ multiplex PCR; the TCRdb copy retains only in-frame clones and omits some. V, J and clone size are those of that table, while D and trimming were read from the DNA. Counted here are 120,000 or so clones, less than 75% occurring once; the ten biggest clones make up 0.7% to 1%. Source material: peripheral blood. The TCR sequence derives from a human donor with acute or convalescent COVID-19. The donor label of this sample is uncertain. The rearrangement uses TRBV19 and TRBJ1-4; D is perhaps TRBD1 (6 bases). The CDR3 region has the DNA TGTGCCAGTAGTACGACAGGCCCGGCGGCTAATGAAAAACTGTTTTTT. It yields the protein CASSTTGPAANEKLFF.